The 17 T cell receptor beta chains listed next were all sequenced from one sample in a study of T cell clonality in common variable immunodeficiency. Data came from immunoSEQ multiplex PCR; TCRdb stores just in-frame clones and leaves some out. This sample has around 39,000 clones, each found more than once. The sample taken for sequencing was peripheral blood mononuclear cells. The origin of the receptors is a person aged 18 to 75 in good health.

This clone was seen repeatedly, ten times or more. Read coverage stops 3 residues before the CDR3 terminus; the germline J gene supplies the remainder. The rearrangement links TRBV23-1 to TRBJ1-5; a possible D gene is TRBD1 (5 bases). TRBV23-1 is an ORF, and what it does is uncertain. The V gene lost 7 bases and the J gene lost 5 bases, with 18 bases spanning the gap. The CDR3 is 15 residues long. The part of the CDR3 DNA that was read is TGCGCCAGCAACCACGGTGGGCAGGGCCATCAGCCC. Translation: CASNHGGQGHQP. The complete CDR3 sequence is CASNHGGQGHQPQHF.

As concerns this clone: The sequence runs out 3 residues before the end of the CDR3; the remainder is reconstructed from the germline J gene. The chain employs TRBV5-1 and TRBJ2-3, with TRBD1 matching 9 bases. CDR3 length equals 14 residues. The germline CDR1 and CDR2 sequences are SGHRS and YFSETQ. The CDR3 spells CASSSGQGRETQYF. CDR3 DNA, as far as it was read: TGCGCCAGCAGCTCGGGACAGGGCAGGGAGACG.

This clone was counted only a few times. The CDR3 is cut off 3 residues early in the read; its end comes from the germline J gene. This sequence joins TRBV11-3 and TRBJ2-6, with D perhaps matching TRBD2 (5 bases). Between the trimmed V and J ends, which lost 2 bases and 3 bases, there was a span of 8 bases. Germline lookup yields CDR1 SGHNT and CDR2 YENEEA. The CDR3 length is 15 residues. The DNA read from the CDR3 is TGTGCCAGCAGCTTAAGCGGCTTTGGGGCCAACGTC. Translating it yields CASSLSGFGANV. From start to end, the CDR3 is CASSLSGFGANVLTF.

The sample holds many counts of this clone. The observed sequence ends 3 residues before the CDR3 terminus, with the missing tail filled in from the germline J gene. This rearrangement joins TRBV20-1 to TRBJ2-1; 13 bases fit TRBD2. CDR3 length: 17 amino acids. Germline CDR1 is DFQATT and CDR2 is SNEGSKA (reference sequence). Trimming cost V 6 bases and J 0 bases; bases outside gene matches: 8. The CDR3 loop reads CSAKTSGGIGSYNEQFF. CDR3 DNA, as far as it was read: TGCAGTGCCAAGACTAGCGGGGGGATCGGCTCCTACAATGAG.

Comments on this clone: A much bigger clone sits one base away, suggesting this may be a read error. The read terminates 3 residues ahead of where the CDR3 ends, so the germline J gene completes it. Distinct nucleotide sequences in the sample also encode this CDR3. This chain uses TRBV7-3 with TRBJ2-3; a possible D gene is TRBD1 (5 bases). Trimming left V 2 bases short and J 6 bases short, with 9 bases between. There are 13 residues in the CDR3. Per germline, CDR1 SGHTA and CDR2 FQGTGA. The CDR3 region is CASSLRQGDTQYF. Incomplete CDR3 DNA: TGTGCCAGCAGCTTACGGCAGGGCGATACG.

This clone has a count of ten or more. The CDR3 goes on 3 residues after the read ends, and that part is filled in from the germline J gene. The V call is TRBV29-1, the J call TRBJ1-1, with TRBD1 matching 12 bases. Germline assignment: CDR1 SQVTM and CDR2 ANQGSEA. The CDR3 has 17 amino acids. The ends lost 4 bases at V and 1 base at J; junction bases unmatched: 10. This CDR3 is CSVGRGDRGRGNTEAFF. The DNA read from the CDR3 is TGCAGCGTTGGGAGGGGGGACAGGGGGCGCGGGAACACTGAA.

This clone was observed at least ten times. The CDR3 loop reads CASSRLAVTNTGELFF. The sequenced CDR3 bases are TGTGCCAGCAGCCGACTAGCGGTGACGAACACCGGGGAG. This rearrangement joins TRBV7-8 to TRBJ2-2; 9 bases are a match to TRBD2. The read comes to an end 3 residues before the CDR3 does, leaving the germline J gene to fill in the end. Germline-derived CDR1 and CDR2 are SGHVS and FQNEAQ. V trimming: 5 bases; J trimming: 0 bases; junction bases outside the gene matches: 4. CDR3 size: 16 residues.

This clone was counted many times. CDR3 sequence: CSVRVTGGGSLGYGYTF. The sequenced part of the CDR3 DNA is TGCAGCGTCCGAGTTACAGGGGGGGGATCCTTAGGCTATGGC. The V call is TRBV29-1, the J call TRBJ1-2; 8 bases match TRBD1. The CDR3 is cut off 3 residues early in the read; its end comes from the germline J gene. Germline V gene data show CDR1 as SQVTM and CDR2 as ANQGSEA. This CDR3 is built from 17 residues. V was clipped by 6 bases and J by 4 bases; unmatched bases: 19.

In this sample, this clone turned up many times. The CDR3 goes on 3 residues after the read ends, and that part is filled in from the germline J gene. The rearrangement joins TRBV4-2 to TRBJ2-6; the match to TRBD1 covers 9 bases. Germline-derived CDR1 and CDR2 are LGHNA and YNFKEQ. With 3 bases clipped from V and 3 bases from J, the junction kept 12 bases outside the gene matches. CDR3 length equals 19 residues. CDR3 DNA (partial): TGTGCCAGCAGCCATTTCGGGACAGGGCGCATCCTTGGGGCCAACGTC. This sequence encodes CASSHFGTGRILGANV. The CDR3 in its entirety is CASSHFGTGRILGANVLTF.

This clone was seen only a few times. With the read ending 3 residues before the CDR3 end, the germline J gene is used to fill in that end. The J gene is TRBJ2-7, the V gene TRBV2, with a weak D call TRBD1 (6 bases). CDR1 and CDR2 from the germline V gene are SNHLY and FYNNEI. Trimming cost V 7 bases and J 2 bases, with 24 bases left between them. The length of the CDR3 is 17 residues. The CDR3 DNA, read in part, is TGTGCCAGCACTCAAGGGGTCCCAGGGGATATTCCCTACGAG. This gives the protein CASTQGVPGDIPYE. The entire CDR3 reads CASTQGVPGDIPYEQYF.

This clone was seen repeatedly, ten times or more. The CDR3 end lies 3 residues beyond the end of the read and is filled in from the germline J gene. The V call is TRBV7-8, the J call TRBJ1-3; D perhaps matches TRBD1 (6 bases). This CDR3 has 16 amino acids. Germline values: CDR1 SGHVS, CDR2 FQNEAQ. V lost 6 bases and J 0 bases, leaving 15 bases between the germline ends. CDR3 bases read: TGTGCCAGCAGTCCAAGGGGGTTCAGCTCTGGAAACACC. Encoded protein: CASSPRGFSSGNT. The CDR3 as a whole reads CASSPRGFSSGNTIYF. The full variable domain, rest sourced from reference TRBV7-8 and TRBJ1-3, is GAGVSQSPRYKVAKRGQDVALRCDPISGHVSLFWYQQALGQGPEFLTYFQNEAQLDKSGLPSDRFFAERPEGSVSTLKIQRTQQEDSAVYLCASSPRGFSSGNTIYFGEGSWLTVV.

With respect to this clone: The CDR3 is cut off 3 residues early in the read; its end comes from the germline J gene. The chain is built from TRBV5-1 and TRBJ2-5; 8 positions match TRBD2. The V gene's germline CDR1 is SGHRS and CDR2 YFSETQ. The CDR3 extends over 15 amino acids. V lost 1 base, J lost 0 bases, and 2 bases stayed unmatched. The CDR3 sequence is CASSLSSGYQETQYF. The sequenced part of the CDR3 DNA is TGCGCCAGCAGCTTGTCTAGCGGGTACCAAGAGACC.

This clone has ten or more counts. Read data end 3 residues before the CDR3 end; the end is taken from the germline J gene. The rearrangement joins TRBV30 to TRBJ2-1, with 14 nucleotides matching TRBD2. Trimming at V came to 2 bases and at J to 4 bases, leaving 16 bases not matched to a gene. This CDR3 spans 20 amino acids. CDR1 and CDR2 from the germline V gene are GTSNPN and SVGIG (reference sequence). The DNA read from the CDR3 is TGTGCCTGGAGTACGGAAAGGACTAGCGGGGGGACCCGCTCTTACAATGAG. Translating it yields CAWSTERTSGGTRSYNE. Given in full, the CDR3 is CAWSTERTSGGTRSYNEQFF. The full variable domain, in which reference TRBV30 and TRBJ2-1 provide the parts outside the CDR3, is SQTIHQWPATLVQPVGSPLSLECTVEGTSNPNLYWYRQAAGRGLQLLFYSVGIGQISSEVPQNLSASRPQDRQFILSSKKLLLSDSGFYLCAWSTERTSGGTRSYNEQFFGPGTRLTVL.

This clone was seen ten or more times. The read falls 3 residues short of the CDR3 end, and the missing part is taken from the germline J gene. The chain carries TRBV11-3 and TRBJ2-1, with D possibly being TRBD1 (5 bases). Germline values: CDR1 SGHNT, CDR2 YENEEA. V lost 5 bases and J 7 bases, leaving 12 bases between the germline ends. This CDR3 is 13 amino acids long. The CDR3 spells CASSPLQGNEQFF. CDR3 DNA (partial): TGTGCCAGCAGCCCCCTTCAGGGAAATGAG. Complete variable domain (other parts from reference TRBV11-3 and TRBJ2-1): EAGVVQSPRYKIIEKKQPVAFWCNPISGHNTLYWYLQNLGQGPELLIRYENEEAVDDSQLPKDRFSAERLKGVDSTLKIQPAELGDSAVYLCASSPLQGNEQFFGPGTRLTVL.

This clone was counted many times. The read falls 3 residues short of the CDR3 end, and the missing part is taken from the germline J gene. The rearrangement joins TRBV30 to TRBJ2-7, with 14 bases fitting TRBD2. Germline lookup yields CDR1 GTSNPN and CDR2 SVGIG (reference sequence). This CDR3 is 19 amino acids long. Trimming removed 0 bases from V and 3 bases from J; junction bases left unmatched: 13. CDR3 residues: CAWSVPSGTSGGPLYEQYF. The CDR3 DNA, read in part, is TGTGCCTGGAGTGTACCCTCCGGGACTAGCGGGGGTCCCCTCTACGAG.

This clone occurred many times. The CDR3 goes on 3 residues after the read ends, and that part is filled in from the germline J gene. The chain has TRBV7-2 and TRBJ2-3; D not certain. The CDR3 contains 11 residues. The germline CDR1 and CDR2 sequences are SGHTA and FQGNSA. The V and J ends lost 5 bases and 8 bases respectively, with 8 bases between them. CDR3 DNA (partial): TGTGCCAGCAGCCAGGCCGGTACG. Its protein is CASSQAGT. The CDR3 in full is CASSQAGTQYF.

The table lists this clone with many counts. The read terminates 3 residues ahead of where the CDR3 ends, so the germline J gene completes it. This sequence joins TRBV30 and TRBJ1-4; TRBD1 matches at 7 bases. This CDR3 region has 14 residues. J was trimmed by 7 bases and V by 2 bases; bases with no gene match: 7. Germline CDR1 reads GTSNPN; CDR2 reads SVGIG (reference sequence). CDR3 sequence reads: CAWSLTGVGEKLFF. The CDR3 bases that were read are TGTGCCTGGAGTCTTACAGGGGTTGGTGAAAAA.